This entry is about one T cell receptor (beta chain). The V segment lost 5 bases and the J segment 1 base; nucleotides outside the gene matches: 7. There are 16 residues in the CDR3. CDR1 and CDR2 (germline): SGHAT, FQDESV (reference sequence). This table comes from immunoSEQ multiplex PCR, and its TCRdb copy is limited to in-frame clones, with some not included. The sample has over a million clones; around 97% are singletons. These data are taken from a study of shared clonotypes between healthy human individuals. Sequenced material: naive CD4+ T cells sorted from blood. Stated subset: CD45RA+ positively selected. The TCR comes from a man aged 25-45 years in good health. V gene TRBV11-1 combines with J gene TRBJ2-3; TRBD2 aligns across 9 bases. Here the CDR3 DNA reads TGTGCCAGCAGCCCGCTAGCGGGAAAACGCACAGATACGCAGTATTTT. Amino acids: CASSPLAGKRTDTQYF. The whole variable domain, filled in from reference TRBV11-1 and TRBJ2-3, reads EAEVAQSPRYKITEKSQAVAFWCDPISGHATLYWYRQILGQGPELLVQFQDESVVDDSQLPKDRFSAERLKGVDSTLKIQPAELGDSAMYLCASSPLAGKRTDTQYFGPGTRLTVL.